Presented here are 23 T cell receptor beta chains from one specimen sequenced in a study of OX40 agonist ivuxolimab in advanced cancers. Data came from immunoSEQ multiplex PCR; TCRdb stores just in-frame clones and leaves some out. Of around 35,000 clones in the sample, less than 90% were seen once. Sequenced material: CD4+ or CD8+ T cells sorted from blood, taken in a trial of the OX40 agonist ivuxolimab. These receptors were obtained from an adult with an advanced solid tumor such as melanoma, head and neck, liver or kidney cancer.

The rearrangement links TRBV19 to TRBJ2-7, with a weak D call TRBD2 (6 bases). V lost 5 bases to trimming and J lost 6 bases, with 20 bases between them. The CDR3 spans 15 residues. CDR1 and CDR2 from the germline V gene are LNHDA and SQIVND (reference sequence). The CDR3 DNA reads TGTGCCAGTAGTTCGGTTGAAGGACTAAGTTTCGAGCAGTACTTC. This codes for CASSSVEGLSFEQYF.

This chain links TRBV10-2 with TRBJ1-4; TRBD1 matches at 10 bases. The germline V gene has CDR1 WSHSY and CDR2 SAAADI. This CDR3 has 14 amino acids. After removal of 3 bases from V and 7 bases from J, the junction contained 2 bases not matched to a gene. CDR3 amino acids: CASSDRTGGEKLFF. The CDR3 coding sequence is TGCGCCAGCAGTGATCGGACAGGGGGTGAAAAACTGTTTTTT.

This sequence joins TRBV30 and TRBJ1-2; 8 bases agree with TRBD1. J gave up 2 bases and V 1 base, and 3 bases lay outside the gene matches. This CDR3 is built from 14 residues. From germline, CDR1 is GTSNPN and CDR2 SVGIG (reference sequence). The CDR3 sequence is CAWSDRDRNYGYTF. DNA of the CDR3: TGTGCCTGGAGTGATCGGGACAGGAACTATGGCTACACCTTC.

The rearrangement uses TRBV5-1 and TRBJ1-1; a possible D gene is TRBD1 (5 bases). The germline CDR1 and CDR2 sequences are SGHRS and YFSETQ. This CDR3 is built from 14 residues. V was shortened by 3 bases and J by 2 bases, with 11 bases between the two germline ends. The CDR3 DNA follows: TGCGCCAGCAGCTCCGGGACGGATAACACTGAAGCTTTCTTT. It codes for CASSSGTDNTEAFF.

The rearrangement links TRBV13 to TRBJ2-2, with D perhaps matching TRBD1 or TRBD2 (6 bases each). CDR3 length: 15 residues. The ends were cut back, 2 bases at V and 4 bases at J, with 11 bases in the middle. CDR1 and CDR2 (germline): PRHDT, FYEKMQ (reference sequence). The CDR3 DNA is TGTGCCAGCAGCTTAAACAGGGAGGTCACCGGGGAGCTGTTTTTT. Amino acid sequence: CASSLNREVTGELFF.

The genes are TRBV5-4 and TRBJ2-7; D is tentatively TRBD1 or TRBD2 (6 bases each). V was cut by 2 bases and J by 4 bases, with 16 bases left in between. Germline CDR1 SGHNT, CDR2 YYREEE (reference sequence). The CDR3 runs to 15 residues. Here the CDR3 reads CASSFDQGRLYEQYF. CDR3 coding DNA: TGTGCCAGCAGCTTTGATCAGGGGAGGTTGTACGAGCAGTACTTC.

The chain links TRBV7-9 to TRBJ2-3; no clear D gene. Trimming took off 8 bases at V and 5 bases at J, with 17 bases between the two ends. The CDR3 totals 14 residues. CDR1 SEHNR and CDR2 FQNEAQ come from the germline V gene (reference sequence). The CDR3 sequence: CASSRESRKDTQYF. The CDR3 DNA sequence: TGTGCCAGCTCCCGCGAGAGCCGGAAAGATACGCAGTATTTT. The complete variable domain, with remaining parts taken from reference TRBV7-9 and TRBJ2-3, reads DTGVSQNPRHKITKRGQNVTFRCDPISEHNRLYWYRQTLGQGPEFLTYFQNEAQLEKSRLLSDRFSAERPKGSFSTLEIQRTEQGDSAMYLCASSRESRKDTQYFGPGTRLTVL.

The chain uses TRBV19 and TRBJ1-5; the D gene is possibly TRBD1 (6 bases). The germline V gene encodes CDR1 LNHDA and CDR2 SQIVND (reference sequence). V was trimmed by 1 base and J by 4 bases, leaving 11 bases between them. The CDR3 consists of 15 residues. DNA for the CDR3: TGTGCCAGTAGTATAGCTATCAGGGGAAATCAGCCCCAGCATTTT. Residues: CASSIAIRGNQPQHF.

J is TRBJ1-2 and V is TRBV4-1; D is unclear. Trimming stripped 4 bases from V and 5 bases from J, with 14 bases between. Looked up from germline, CDR1 is MGHRA and CDR2 is YSYEKL. CDR3 size: 14 residues. This chain's CDR3 is CASSPDMNLYGYTF. The CDR3 region has the DNA TGCGCCAGCAGCCCCGACATGAACCTTTATGGCTACACCTTC.

The chain employs TRBV5-6 and TRBJ2-1, with D perhaps assigned TRBD1 or TRBD2 (5 bases each). CDR1 SGHDT and CDR2 YYEEEE come from the germline V gene. This CDR3 spans 16 amino acids. V was cut by 2 bases and J by 8 bases, with 20 bases left in between. In DNA form, the CDR3 reads TGTGCCAGCAGCTTTACCGGGACCGGGTTGATGGATGAGCAGTTCTTC. Amino acid sequence: CASSFTGTGLMDEQFF.

The chain couples TRBV6-5 to TRBJ2-7; TRBD2 might be the D (6 bases). The CDR3 extends over 15 amino acids. Germline lookup yields CDR1 MNHEY and CDR2 SVGAGI. The ends were cut back, 0 bases at V and 5 bases at J, with 14 bases in the middle. The CDR3: CASSYSRRVGNEQYF. In DNA form, the CDR3 reads TGTGCCAGCAGTTACTCGAGGAGGGTGGGAAACGAGCAGTACTTC.

This chain connects TRBV6-5 to TRBJ1-2; D is undetermined. The CDR3 sequence is 13 residues long. CDR1 and CDR2 (germline): MNHEY, SVGAGI. V was trimmed by 1 base and J by 4 bases, leaving 7 bases between them. CDR3 sequence reads: CASSYFRFYGYTF. Written as DNA, the CDR3 is TGTGCCAGCAGTTACTTTAGATTCTATGGCTACACCTTC.

The chain combines TRBV4-1 with TRBJ1-5; D is ambiguous. In germline, CDR1 is MGHRA, CDR2 YSYEKL. CDR3 length equals 15 residues. The V end was cut by 2 bases, the J end by 1 base, with 9 bases between. The CDR3 DNA sequence: TGCGCCAGCAGCCAACAACGGGAAAGCAATCAGCCCCAGCATTTT. Its protein is CASSQQRESNQPQHF.

The chain carries TRBV7-2 and TRBJ2-7, with D perhaps matching TRBD2 (6 bases). The germline V gene encodes CDR1 SGHTA and CDR2 FQGNSA. V lost 8 bases to trimming and J lost 3 bases, with 17 bases between them. This CDR3 comprises 14 residues. CDR3 nucleotides: TGTGCCAGCGAACCGGGACTTCACGTCTACGAGCAGTACTTC. It is translated as CASEPGLHVYEQYF.

J is TRBJ2-1 and V is TRBV7-3; unclear D gene. The V gene lost 5 bases and the J gene lost 9 bases, with 8 bases spanning the gap. From germline, CDR1 is SGHTA and CDR2 FQGTGA. The CDR3 totals 11 residues. This chain's CDR3 is CASSELGEQFF. In DNA form, the CDR3 reads TGTGCCAGCAGCGAGCTGGGTGAGCAGTTCTTC.

The chain carries TRBV19 and TRBJ1-2; D is ambiguous. Trimming took off 5 bases at V and 5 bases at J, with 12 bases between the two ends. Germline CDR1 and CDR2: LNHDA and SQIVND (reference sequence). The CDR3 runs 13 residues. In DNA, the CDR3 is TGTGCCAGTAGTCTATCAGATGGATATGGCTACACCTTC. This encodes CASSLSDGYGYTF.

V usage is TRBV27 and J usage is TRBJ1-2, with 7 bases fitting TRBD1. Trimming removed 3 bases from V and 2 bases from J; junction bases left unmatched: 12. Germline-derived CDR1 and CDR2 are MNHEY and SMNVEV (reference sequence). This CDR3 region has 17 residues. The DNA of the CDR3 is TGTGCCAGCAGTTTTGTCGGGTGGGGGGGACAGAACTATGGCTACACCTTC. Its translation is CASSFVGWGGQNYGYTF.

The genes are TRBV7-8 and TRBJ2-3, with 8 nucleotides matching TRBD2. V trimming: 1 base; J trimming: 6 bases; junction bases outside the gene matches: 15. The CDR3 extends over 18 amino acids. Germline V CDR1 and CDR2: SGHVS, FQNEAQ. CDR3 nucleotide sequence: TGTGCCAGCAGCTTAGATCAGTGGAGGCGGGGGGCGTCGGATACGCAGTATTTT. Translation gives CASSLDQWRRGASDTQYF.

CDR3: CASSVGTGYVSETQYF. The CDR3 nucleotides are TGTGCCAGCAGCGTAGGGACAGGGTACGTGTCGGAGACCCAGTACTTC. This sequence joins TRBV5-6 and TRBJ2-5; 9 bases are shared with TRBD1. Germline V CDR1 and CDR2: SGHDT, YYEEEE. The CDR3 is 16 residues long. J gave up 5 bases and V 4 bases, and 12 bases lay outside the gene matches.

The chain employs TRBV5-1 and TRBJ2-5; TRBD1 might be the D (5 bases). The germline V and J ends were trimmed by 0 bases and 5 bases, with 8 bases remaining between them. CDR1 is SGHRS and CDR2 is YFSETQ in the germline V gene. The CDR3 is 13 amino acids. As DNA, the CDR3 is TGCGCCAGCAGCTTGGACTACAGGGAGACCCAGTACTTC. This sequence encodes CASSLDYRETQYF.

This chain uses TRBV19 with TRBJ1-1, with TRBD1 matching 8 bases. J gave up 0 bases and V 9 bases, and 6 bases lay outside the gene matches. Germline V gene sequence: CDR1 LNHDA, CDR2 SQIVND (reference sequence). This CDR3 is 14 amino acids long. The CDR3 DNA reads TGTGCCAGCACCCGGGACAGGCTGAACACTGAAGCTTTCTTT. Translation gives CASTRDRLNTEAFF.

The gene calls are TRBV4-2 and TRBJ1-1; D gene uncertain. The V and J ends lost 0 bases and 0 bases respectively, with 11 bases between them. Germline V gives CDR1 LGHNA, CDR2 YNFKEQ. There are 16 residues in the CDR3. CDR3 loop: CASSQDLRHLNTEAFF. CDR3 coding DNA: TGTGCCAGCAGCCAAGATTTGAGACACCTGAACACTGAAGCTTTCTTT.

The chain carries TRBV11-2 and TRBJ1-2; TRBD1 aligns across 9 bases. The J segment lost 3 bases and the V segment lost 8 bases, leaving 10 bases of the junction unmatched. The CDR3 is made up of 15 amino acids. From germline, CDR1 is SGHAT and CDR2 FQNNGV. DNA of the CDR3: TGTGCCAGCCTCTCTACAGGGGGCGCTTACTATGGCTACACCTTC. It encodes CASLSTGGAYYGYTF. The whole variable domain, filled in from reference TRBV11-2 and TRBJ1-2, reads EAGVAQSPRYKIIEKRQSVAFWCNPISGHATLYWYQQILGQGPKLLIQFQNNGVVDDSQLPKDRFSAERLKGVDSTLKIQPAKLEDSAVYLCASLSTGGAYYGYTFGSGTRLTVV.